These 13 T cell receptor beta chains were all obtained from the same sample, sequenced in a study of cytomegalovirus exposure and HLA in healthy donors. The PCR employed 60 Vbeta primers together with 13 Jbeta primers. Sequenced by immunoSEQ multiplex PCR; TCRdb stores in-frame clones only, minus some. The sample includes fewer than 150,000 clones, approximately 80% seen only once; the top ten take just over 5%. The sequenced material came from PBMCs. The receptors were gathered from a male donor in good health and CMV-seronegative.

The rearrangement links TRBV5-1 to TRBJ1-5; D uncertain. V lost 3 bases and J 1 base, leaving 11 bases between the germline ends. Germline V gene data show CDR1 as SGHRS and CDR2 as YFSETQ. This CDR3 has 15 residues. DNA of the CDR3: TGCGCCAGCAGCTCCACTCCGGGGAGCAATCAGCCCCAGCATTTT. Translation: CASSSTPGSNQPQHF.

This chain connects TRBV7-8 to TRBJ2-7; TRBD2 might be the D (6 bases). CDR3 length: 14 residues. V lost 1 base and J 4 bases, leaving 11 bases between the germline ends. The germline gives CDR1 SGHVS, CDR2 FQNEAQ. The CDR3 spells CASSLVGGKYEQYF. CDR3 nucleotide sequence: TGTGCCAGCAGCTTAGTCGGGGGAAAGTACGAGCAGTACTTC. The whole variable domain, remainder taken from reference TRBV7-8 and TRBJ2-7, is GAGVSQSPRYKVAKRGQDVALRCDPISGHVSLFWYQQALGQGPEFLTYFQNEAQLDKSGLPSDRFFAERPEGSVSTLKIQRTQQEDSAVYLCASSLVGGKYEQYFGPGTRLTVT.

The rearrangement links TRBV30 to TRBJ2-5; 7 bases fit TRBD1. V shed 2 bases, J shed 7 bases, and the junction held 13 bases outside the gene matches. From germline, CDR1 is GTSNPN and CDR2 SVGIG (reference sequence). The CDR3 contains 15 residues. The DNA for the CDR3 is TGTGCCTGGAGTAGTGGGCAGGGGGATCGGGGGACCCAGTACTTC. Residues: CAWSSGQGDRGTQYF.

The DNA for the CDR3 is TGTGCCAGCAGCTTATGGGCGGGTTACGAGCAGTACTTC. Translating it yields CASSLWAGYEQYF. The V gene is TRBV7-7, the J gene TRBJ2-7, with a weak D call TRBD2 (5 bases). Trimming took off 2 bases at V and 4 bases at J, with 9 bases between the two ends. The CDR3 totals 13 residues. Germline V gene data show CDR1 as SSHAT and CDR2 as FNYEAQ (reference sequence).

The chain employs TRBV27 and TRBJ1-1, with D unclear. CDR1 is MNHEY, CDR2 SMNVEV, per germline (reference sequence). V was clipped by 9 bases and J by 0 bases, with 14 bases between them. This CDR3 comprises 14 residues. The CDR3 loop reads CASFEAGLNTEAFF. Here the CDR3 DNA reads TGTGCCAGTTTTGAAGCGGGGTTGAACACTGAAGCTTTCTTT.

The chain is built from TRBV27 and TRBJ1-2; TRBD1 matches at 8 bases. In germline, CDR1 is MNHEY, CDR2 SMNVEV (reference sequence). The CDR3 extends over 15 amino acids. The junction had 12 bases not matched to a gene; V was cut back by 6 bases and J by 6 bases. CDR3 coding DNA: TGTGCCAGCAGCCTTAGGACAGGGAGTGAAGATGGCTACACCTTC. As protein: CASSLRTGSEDGYTF.

The genes are TRBV4-1 and TRBJ1-4; D call uncertain. Germline CDR1 MGHRA, CDR2 YSYEKL. V dropped 1 base and J dropped 3 bases, with 15 bases sitting between them. The length of the CDR3 is 17 residues. CDR3: CASSQGEMVRANEKLFF. CDR3 sequence (DNA): TGCGCCAGCAGCCAAGGTGAAATGGTGCGGGCTAATGAAAAACTGTTTTTT.

The rearrangement uses TRBV7-2 and TRBJ1-4; D may be TRBD1 (6 bases). Trimming pared 8 bases from V and 7 bases from J, leaving 17 bases between. The CDR3 consists of 14 residues. Germline CDR1 reads SGHTA; CDR2 reads FQGNSA. In DNA form, the CDR3 reads TGTGCCAGCCAGTCTAGAAGGGGGGGTGAAAAACTGTTTTTT. Translation: CASQSRRGGEKLFF. Using reference TRBV7-2 and TRBJ1-4 for the parts outside the CDR3, the full variable domain is GAGVSQSPSNKVTEKGKDVELRCDPISGHTALYWYRQSLGQGLEFLIYFQGNSAPDKSGLPSDRFSAERTGGSVSTLTIQRTQQEDSAVYLCASQSRRGGEKLFFGSGTQLSVL.

The genes are TRBV5-1 and TRBJ1-2; D may be TRBD1 (5 bases). Germline values: CDR1 SGHRS, CDR2 YFSETQ. V lost 2 bases to trimming and J lost 8 bases, with 13 bases between them. This CDR3 is 13 amino acids long. This CDR3 reads CASSFGGSEGYTF. Written as DNA, the CDR3 is TGCGCCAGCAGCTTTGGGGGGAGCGAAGGCTACACCTTC.

This chain connects TRBV7-9 to TRBJ1-3; D remains ambiguous. This CDR3 has 17 residues. Germline V gene data show CDR1 as SEHNR and CDR2 as FQNEAQ (reference sequence). V shed 4 bases and J shed 0 bases, with 16 bases lying between them. The CDR3 loop is CASSSGFRFISGNTIYF. CDR3 nucleotide sequence: TGTGCCAGCAGCTCGGGATTCCGTTTTATCTCTGGAAACACCATATATTTT.

V and J are TRBV6-5 and TRBJ2-1; D ambiguous. The germline V gene has CDR1 MNHEY and CDR2 SVGAGI. Between the trimmed V and J ends, which lost 1 base and 5 bases, there was a span of 6 bases. The CDR3 is 13 amino acids. This CDR3 is CASSYFRDNEQFF. CDR3 coding DNA: TGTGCCAGCAGTTACTTTCGGGACAATGAGCAGTTCTTC.

This chain uses TRBV25-1 with TRBJ1-1; D perhaps matches TRBD1 (6 bases). Deletions cut 7 bases from V and 6 bases from J, with 12 bases between. Germline assignment: CDR1 MGHDK and CDR2 SYGVNS. CDR3 length: 12 amino acids. The CDR3 coding sequence is TGTGCCAGCACCCTTAGACAGGCTGAAGCTTTCTTT. Amino acids: CASTLRQAEAFF.

The gene calls are TRBV7-9 and TRBJ1-6, with 9 positions matching TRBD1. V shed 5 bases and J 6 bases; nucleotides not matched to a gene: 5. CDR1 SEHNR and CDR2 FQNEAQ come from the germline V gene (reference sequence). The CDR3 is made up of 15 amino acids. The CDR3, as DNA: TGTGCCAGCAGCCGTGGGACAGGGCTTAATTCACCCCTCCACTTT. Translated, it gives CASSRGTGLNSPLHF.